A selection of T cell receptor beta chains follows, all from one sample in a study of T-cell memory formation after mild COVID-19. TCRdb reprocessed the 5' RACE reads with MiXCR, giving one entry per CDR3 protein. The sample includes about 140,000 distinct CDR3 sequences, roughly a fifth seen only once; the top ten take 2% to 2.5%. Sequencing input: PBMCs or a T cell subset sorted from them (not recorded which). The receptors here all came from an adult woman who had mild COVID-19 (a few samples of this study predate the infection). Cell type and time point are not known. Both conserved end residues are part of each CDR3. The D gene is left open where the match is weak. For some rows the clone size is stated as once, few or many, or as a class when expanded; others skip it.

v_call	clone_size	j_call	d_call	cdr3_aa	cdr3_nt
TRBV4-3	.	TRBJ2-1	.	CASSQAGAYNEQFF	TGCGCCAGCAGCCAAGCGGGGGCCTACAATGAGCAGTTCTTC
TRBV20-1	.	TRBJ2-5	.	CSAIVGETQYF	TGCAGTGCTATCGTGGGAGAGACCCAGTACTTC
TRBV2	.	TRBJ1-2	.	CASRLSEYYGYTF	TGTGCCAGCAGACTTAGCGAATACTATGGCTACACCTTC
TRBV11-3	few	TRBJ2-5	.	CASSLQTAQETQYF	TGTGCCAGCAGCTTACAGACAGCTCAAGAGACCCAGTACTTC
TRBV6-5	few	TRBJ2-1	.	CASSYTDLSGEQFF	TGTGCCAGCAGTTACACTGACCTTTCGGGGGAGCAGTTCTTC
TRBV3-1	.	TRBJ2-1	.	CASSLSGRPNEQFF	TGTGCCAGCAGCCTTTCGGGACGTCCCAATGAGCAGTTCTTC
TRBV29-1	many	TRBJ1-5	.	CSVGGGGGQPQHF	TGCAGCGTTGGGGGAGGTGGAGGTCAGCCCCAGCATTTT
TRBV7-3	.	TRBJ1-1	.	CASSSGRQTEAFF	TGTGCCAGCAGCTCCGGTAGGCAGACTGAAGCTTTCTTT
TRBV12-3/TRBV12-4	many	TRBJ2-3	.	CASSTLWGTDTQYF	TGTGCCAGCAGCACTCTGTGGGGCACAGATACGCAGTATTTT
TRBV20-1	.	TRBJ2-2	TRBD2	CSARGASGGANTGELFF	TGCAGTGCTAGAGGGGCTAGCGGGGGGGCGAACACCGGGGAGCTGTTTTTT
TRBV9	.	TRBJ1-5	.	CASSAGTTNQPQHF	TGTGCCAGCAGCGCCGGGACCACTAATCAGCCCCAGCATTTT
TRBV7-6	.	TRBJ2-7	.	CASSLAWRRAGSYEQYF	TGTGCCAGCAGCTTAGCCTGGAGGAGGGCCGGGTCCTACGAGCAGTACTTC
TRBV29-1	.	TRBJ1-1	.	CSVGVLNTEAFF	TGCAGCGTTGGGGTATTGAACACTGAAGCTTTCTTT
TRBV3-1	.	TRBJ2-1	TRBD1	CASTTGTVYNEQFF	TGTGCCAGCACCACCGGGACAGTTTACAATGAGCAGTTCTTC
TRBV20-1	few	TRBJ2-1	.	CSALKGSYNEQFF	TGCAGTGCTTTAAAAGGCTCCTACAATGAGCAGTTCTTC
TRBV4-1	few	TRBJ1-6	.	CASSPGVHRDNSPLHF	TGCGCCAGCAGCCCAGGGGTGCACAGGGATAATTCACCCCTCCACTTT
TRBV24-1	.	TRBJ2-2	TRBD1	CATSDPGQGASGELFF	TGTGCCACCAGTGACCCGGGACAGGGGGCGTCCGGGGAGCTGTTTTTT
TRBV5-1	few	TRBJ1-5	TRBD1	CASSLSGGAGNQPQHF	TGCGCCAGCAGCTTATCAGGGGGCGCCGGCAATCAGCCCCAGCATTTT
TRBV4-3	few	TRBJ2-1	TRBD2	CASSQVSGRKGEQFF	TGCGCCAGCAGCCAGGTTAGCGGGAGAAAGGGTGAGCAGTTCTTC
TRBV15	.	TRBJ1-2	.	CATSRESGNYGYTF	TGTGCCACCAGCAGAGAGTCGGGGAACTATGGCTACACCTTC
TRBV7-3	.	TRBJ2-3	.	CASSRAPRDTQYF	TGTGCCAGCAGCCGGGCCCCGCGGGATACGCAGTATTTT
TRBV11-3	.	TRBJ2-1	.	CASSLDGLGSGEQFF	TGTGCCAGCAGCTTAGATGGGCTAGGATCAGGTGAGCAGTTCTTC
TRBV7-9	few	TRBJ2-7	TRBD1	CASSVQGASYEQYF	TGTGCCAGCAGCGTACAGGGGGCGTCCTACGAGCAGTACTTC
TRBV7-8	.	TRBJ2-2	.	CASRPTGAGELFF	TGTGCCAGCAGGCCCACGGGGGCCGGGGAGCTGTTTTTT
TRBV18	many	TRBJ2-3	.	CASSPIAASTDTQYF	TGTGCCAGCTCACCAATTGCGGCAAGCACAGATACGCAGTATTTT
TRBV6-5	.	TRBJ1-1	.	CASSRRQANEAFF	TGTGCCAGCAGTCGTCGACAGGCAAATGAAGCTTTCTTT
TRBV24-1	many	TRBJ2-1	TRBD2	CATSDWTSAFHNEQFF	TGTGCCACCAGTGATTGGACTAGCGCATTTCACAATGAGCAGTTCTTC
TRBV20-1	.	TRBJ1-4	.	CSARGGYGSNEKLFF	TGCAGTGCTAGGGGTGGTTACGGTTCTAATGAAAAACTGTTTTTT
TRBV7-6	.	TRBJ1-2	.	CASSYGQLYGYTF	TGTGCCAGCAGCTATGGGCAGCTCTATGGCTACACCTTC
TRBV5-5	few	TRBJ2-7	.	CASSLGAVQYF	TGTGCCAGCAGCTTAGGGGCTGTGCAGTACTTC
TRBV12-3/TRBV12-4	.	TRBJ2-3	.	CASSGESPRNTQYF	TGTGCCAGCAGTGGAGAGAGCCCTAGGAATACGCAGTATTTT
TRBV7-9	.	TRBJ1-1	.	CASSQSSPTEAFF	TGTGCCAGCAGCCAATCGTCTCCCACTGAAGCTTTCTTT
TRBV28	.	TRBJ2-7	TRBD1	CASLEGQGKKYF	TGTGCCAGCCTTGAGGGACAGGGCAAGAAGTACTTC
TRBV7-2	.	TRBJ2-7	.	CASTRAIGSLSYEQYF	TGTGCCAGCACGCGAGCTATAGGTAGCCTCTCCTACGAGCAGTACTTC
TRBV7-2	few	TRBJ1-2	TRBD1	CASSSPLTGMNYGYTF	TGTGCCAGCAGCTCGCCCCTGACAGGGATGAACTATGGCTACACCTTC
TRBV12-3/TRBV12-4	few	TRBJ1-1	TRBD1	CASSPWIGQGNTEAFF	TGTGCCAGCAGCCCGTGGATCGGACAGGGGAACACTGAAGCTTTCTTT
TRBV18	.	TRBJ2-3	.	CASSPKGLRSTDTQYF	TGTGCCAGCTCACCAAAGGGATTACGAAGCACAGATACGCAGTATTTT
TRBV7-2	.	TRBJ2-4	TRBD2	CASSLVAGGGKNIQYF	TGTGCCAGCAGCTTAGTCGCGGGAGGTGGCAAAAACATTCAGTACTTC
TRBV6-6	few	TRBJ2-7	.	CASSYLGGETYEQYF	TGTGCCAGCAGTTACCTCGGTGGGGAAACGTACGAGCAGTACTTC
TRBV7-9	.	TRBJ2-5	.	CASSPGSRPYTATQYF	TGTGCCAGCAGCCCCGGGTCGAGACCATACACAGCGACCCAGTACTTC
TRBV18	.	TRBJ1-3	TRBD1	CASSPLPPGTGSSGNTIYF	TGTGCCAGCTCACCACTCCCTCCGGGGACAGGGTCCTCTGGAAACACCATATATTTT
TRBV6-5	.	TRBJ1-2	.	CASRYDGDYGYTF	TGTGCCAGCAGGTACGACGGAGACTATGGCTACACCTTC
TRBV9	few	TRBJ1-1	.	CASSVDQAQNTEAFF	TGTGCCAGCAGCGTAGATCAGGCCCAGAACACTGAAGCTTTCTTT
TRBV5-5	.	TRBJ2-4	.	CASSLVGQAKNIQYF	TGTGCCAGCAGCTTAGTGGGACAAGCCAAAAACATTCAGTACTTC
TRBV20-1	.	TRBJ1-5	.	CSARGGGGVRPQHF	TGCAGTGCTAGAGGGGGAGGAGGGGTCCGGCCCCAGCATTTT
TRBV6-5	few	TRBJ2-5	TRBD1	CASSYEYRDRGEETQYF	TGTGCCAGCAGTTACGAGTACCGGGACAGGGGGGAAGAGACCCAGTACTTC